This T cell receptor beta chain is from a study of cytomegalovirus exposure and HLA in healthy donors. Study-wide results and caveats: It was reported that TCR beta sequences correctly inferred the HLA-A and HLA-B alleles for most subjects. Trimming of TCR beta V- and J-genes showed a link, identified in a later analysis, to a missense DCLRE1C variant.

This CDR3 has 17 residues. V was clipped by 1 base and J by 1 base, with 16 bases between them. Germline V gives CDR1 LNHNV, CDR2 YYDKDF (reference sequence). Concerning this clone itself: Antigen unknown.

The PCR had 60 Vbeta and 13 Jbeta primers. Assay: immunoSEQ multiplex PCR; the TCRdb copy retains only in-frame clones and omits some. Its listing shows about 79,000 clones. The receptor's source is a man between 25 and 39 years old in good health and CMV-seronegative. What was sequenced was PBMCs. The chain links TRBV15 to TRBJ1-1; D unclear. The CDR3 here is CATSRASGGWENTEAFF. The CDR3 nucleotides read TGTGCCACCAGCAGAGCAAGTGGAGGGTGGGAGAACACTGAAGCTTTCTTT.